The next 18 T cell receptor beta chains were all read from a single sample in a study of glioma-infiltrating T cells after dendritic cell vaccination. Clones were read by immunoSEQ multiplex PCR, and TCRdb kept only the in-frame ones, dropping some. The data show around 100,000 clones, roughly four fifths seen once. Time point specified: after dendritic cell vaccination, including at tumor progression/relapse. The sequencing here drew on blood, taken after dendritic cell vaccination. These receptors all stem from a human donor with glioblastoma.

This chain uses TRBV19 with TRBJ1-2; D not certain. Trimming removed 5 bases from V and 2 bases from J, with 15 bases in between. Germline-derived CDR1 and CDR2 are LNHDA and SQIVND (reference sequence). The CDR3 is made up of 15 amino acids. The CDR3 spells CASSLRGEGNYGYTF. The CDR3, as DNA: TGTGCCAGTAGTCTCCGCGGGGAGGGAAACTATGGCTACACCTTC.

The rearrangement uses TRBV7-2 and TRBJ1-6; no definite D call. CDR3 length: 13 residues. Trimming pared 5 bases from V and 13 bases from J, leaving 15 bases between. Germline V gene sequence: CDR1 SGHTA, CDR2 FQGNSA. For the CDR3, the DNA is TGTGCCAGCAGCCTAACACAGTTATCTCCCCTCCACTTT. It yields the protein CASSLTQLSPLHF.

This chain links TRBV7-9 with TRBJ1-1; TRBD1 matches 9 bases. Germline values: CDR1 SEHNR, CDR2 FQNEAQ (reference sequence). The CDR3 loop spans 17 amino acids. With 2 bases clipped from V and 1 base from J, the junction kept 8 bases outside the gene matches. CDR3 residues: CASSLTTGGTPNTEAFF. In nucleotides, the CDR3 is TGTGCCAGCAGCTTAACCACAGGGGGCACTCCGAACACTGAAGCTTTCTTT. Together with reference TRBV7-9 and TRBJ1-1, the CDR3 gives the full variable domain: DTGVSQNPRHKITKRGQNVTFRCDPISEHNRLYWYRQTLGQGPEFLTYFQNEAQLEKSRLLSDRFSAERPKGSFSTLEIQRTEQGDSAMYLCASSLTTGGTPNTEAFFGQGTRLTVV.

This chain uses TRBV5-1 with TRBJ2-2; perhaps TRBD2 as D (5 bases). CDR1 and CDR2 (germline): SGHRS, YFSETQ. V was shortened by 0 bases and J by 7 bases, with 7 bases between the two germline ends. The CDR3 consists of 13 residues. The DNA for the CDR3 is TGCGCCAGCAGCTTGGCCGGAGGCGGGGAGCTGTTTTTT. It translates to CASSLAGGGELFF.

The table lists this clone with a count of one. The CDR3 nucleotides read TGTGCCATCAGTGAAGAGCGTAACTATGGCTACACCTTC. Protein product: CAISEERNYGYTF. The chain is built from TRBV10-3 and TRBJ1-2, with unresolved D. V dropped 3 bases and J dropped 1 base, with 6 bases sitting between them. CDR3 size: 13 residues. Germline V gene sequence: CDR1 ENHRY, CDR2 SYGVKD.

The rearrangement joins TRBV7-2 to TRBJ2-4, with D unresolved. Per germline, CDR1 SGHTA and CDR2 FQGNSA. The CDR3 totals 13 residues. The germline V and J ends were trimmed by 4 bases and 0 bases, with 4 bases remaining between them. CDR3: CASSSLAKNIQYF. DNA of the CDR3: TGTGCCAGCAGCTCATTAGCCAAAAACATTCAGTACTTC.

The chain joins TRBV11-3 to TRBJ2-3, with 9 bases fitting TRBD2. The CDR3 spans 15 residues. V lost 5 bases, J lost 0 bases, and 3 bases stayed unmatched. The V gene's germline CDR1 is SGHNT and CDR2 YENEEA. CDR3 sequence reads: CASSPLAGSTDTQYF. The CDR3 bases are TGTGCCAGCAGCCCCCTAGCGGGGAGCACAGATACGCAGTATTTT.

The V and J genes are TRBV2 and TRBJ2-5, with D possibly being TRBD2 (5 bases). The length of the CDR3 is 13 residues. The germline V and J ends were trimmed by 4 bases and 3 bases, with 9 bases remaining between them. The germline V gene encodes CDR1 SNHLY and CDR2 FYNNEI. The CDR3 DNA follows: TGTGCCAGCAGTGCCAGGCGGGAAGAGACCCAGTACTTC. Amino acids: CASSARREETQYF.

The rearrangement uses TRBV5-4 and TRBJ1-2; D remains ambiguous. There are 14 residues in the CDR3. V lost 1 base and J 6 bases, leaving 13 bases between the germline ends. Germline CDR1 reads SGHNT; CDR2 reads YYREEE (reference sequence). CDR3 sequence (DNA): TGTGCCAGCAGCTTGAGAACCCAAAGAGATGGCTACACCTTC. Translated: CASSLRTQRDGYTF.

V usage is TRBV7-3 and J usage is TRBJ1-6; no reliable D call. The CDR3 is 13 amino acids. Germline V gives CDR1 SGHTA, CDR2 FQGTGA. Between the trimmed V and J ends, which lost 4 bases and 5 bases, there was a span of 6 bases. The CDR3 is CASSSPNNSPLHF. The CDR3 DNA reads TGTGCCAGCAGCTCCCCAAATAATTCACCCCTCCACTTT.

The sample holds one count of this clone. This chain uses TRBV29-1 with TRBJ2-7, with D unclear. This CDR3 spans 14 amino acids. Germline V gene sequence: CDR1 SQVTM, CDR2 ANQGSEA. Trimming shortened V by 3 bases and J by 0 bases, and 12 bases separated the two germline ends. The CDR3 DNA is TGCAGCGTTGAGGGCCCCGACGGCTCCTACGAGCAGTACTTC. This sequence encodes CSVEGPDGSYEQYF.

J is TRBJ1-2 and V is TRBV9; weak D call: TRBD1 (5 bases). The V and J ends lost 3 bases and 4 bases respectively, with 16 bases between them. Germline CDR1 SGDLS, CDR2 YYNGEE. The CDR3 has 15 residues. For the CDR3, the DNA is TGTGCCAGCAGCGCCGAGGCAGGGTTCGGCTATGGCTACACCTTC. It specifies CASSAEAGFGYGYTF.

This chain links TRBV7-6 with TRBJ2-2; D unresolved. The germline CDR1 and CDR2 sequences are SGHVS and FNYEAQ. Trimming took 0 bases from V and 7 from J, leaving 15 bases between them. The CDR3 contains 16 residues. CDR3 in amino acids: CASSLAPSISIGELFF. As DNA, the CDR3 is TGTGCCAGCAGCTTAGCGCCTAGTATTTCCATCGGGGAGCTGTTTTTT.

The rearrangement links TRBV2 to TRBJ1-2, with D perhaps TRBD1 (6 bases). This CDR3 is 13 amino acids long. Germline CDR1 reads SNHLY; CDR2 reads FYNNEI. V lost 6 bases to trimming and J lost 7 bases, with 15 bases between them. This chain's CDR3 is CASSESGEGGYTF. The DNA for the CDR3 is TGTGCCAGCAGCGAATCAGGGGAAGGTGGCTACACCTTC.

The chain carries TRBV29-1 and TRBJ1-1, with a possible D match to TRBD1 (5 bases). This CDR3 has 13 amino acids. Germline V gene sequence: CDR1 SQVTM, CDR2 ANQGSEA. V lost 6 bases, J lost 1 base, and 12 bases lay in between. Written as DNA, the CDR3 is TGCAGCGTGGAATGGGGGGGGAACACTGAAGCTTTCTTT. This codes for CSVEWGGNTEAFF.

The chain joins TRBV19 to TRBJ1-2; 7 bases fit TRBD1. CDR3 length equals 15 residues. CDR1 is LNHDA, CDR2 SQIVND, per germline (reference sequence). Germline trimming cut 2 bases from V and 8 bases from J; bases unmatched to any gene: 11. CDR3 DNA sequence: TGTGCCAGTAGTATAACGGGGACAGTCATCCGGGGCTACACCTTC. As protein: CASSITGTVIRGYTF. Together with reference TRBV19 and TRBJ1-2, the CDR3 gives the full variable domain: DGGITQSPKYLFRKEGQNVTLSCEQNLNHDAMYWYRQDPGQGLRLIYYSQIVNDFQKGDIAEGYSVSREKKESFPLTVTSAQKNPTAFYLCASSITGTVIRGYTFGSGTRLTVV.

The chain is built from TRBV30 and TRBJ1-2; possible D gene TRBD1, 5 bases. The CDR3 extends over 13 amino acids. CDR1 is GTSNPN and CDR2 is SVGIG in the germline V gene (reference sequence). Trimming pared 5 bases from V and 8 bases from J, leaving 18 bases between. This CDR3 reads CAWVPDSSGGYTF. DNA for the CDR3: TGTGCCTGGGTTCCAGACAGTTCAGGCGGCTACACCTTC.

This chain joins TRBV11-3 and TRBJ2-7; possibly TRBD1 for D (6 bases). V dropped 1 base and J dropped 2 bases, with 9 bases sitting between them. The germline V gene encodes CDR1 SGHNT and CDR2 YENEEA. The CDR3 extends over 14 amino acids. CDR3 sequence (DNA): TGTGCCAGCAGCTTAGCAAACAGGGCCTACGAGCAGTACTTC. The encoded protein is CASSLANRAYEQYF.